A single sample is the source of the 2 T cell receptor beta chains below, sequenced in a study of monozygotic twins with inflammatory bowel disease. TCRdb derives one entry per CDR3 protein from the 5' RACE reads, leaving out DNA. Here the sample table reports 300,000 to 400,000 distinct CDR3 sequences. Source material: blood. These receptors were taken from a human donor with ulcerative colitis or Crohn's disease, or a healthy co-twin of an affected twin (not recorded which).

The chain links TRBV12-3 or TRBV12-4 to TRBJ2-7; TCRdb calls TRBD1, which cannot be checked without DNA. The CDR3 is made up of 13 amino acids. The CDR3: CASRKGHSYEQYF.

The chain links TRBV5-6 to TRBJ2-1; TCRdb outputs TRBD2, but without DNA this stays unchecked. Germline V gene sequence: CDR1 SGHDT, CDR2 YYEEEE. The CDR3 is made up of 15 amino acids. This chain's CDR3 is CASSLEGLADSEQFF.